This T cell receptor beta chain was captured by sequencing in a study of identical twins. Trimming cost V 6 bases and J 1 base; bases outside gene matches: 5. CDR1 MNHEY and CDR2 SVGEGT come from the germline V gene. This CDR3 is 17 amino acids long. TCRdb re-called the 5' RACE reads with MiXCR, one entry per CDR3 protein. The data show 450,000 or so distinct CDR3 sequences, roughly 26% seen once. Of note for this clonotype: The antigen is unknown.

Study-level points and caveats: Some out-of-frame alpha sequences were shared by twins, and these showed excess low generation probability.

The same sample was also studied in work on T cells expressing NK-cell markers. From that second work: The study sequenced eight donors, seven HCMV-seropositive and one seronegative. Unclear, still, was the HCMV specificity of the expanded NKG2C+ T cell clones.

The specimen sequenced was CD4+ T cells sorted from blood. The J gene is TRBJ2-4, the V gene TRBV6-2 or TRBV6-3; 14 nucleotides align to TRBD2. The TCR comes from a woman under 30 in good health. The CDR3 is CASRPWTSGGAKNIQYF. DNA for the CDR3: TGTGCCAGCAGGCCCTGGACTAGCGGGGGGGCCAAAAACATTCAGTACTTC.